One and the same sample provided the 21 T cell receptor beta chains below, sequenced in a study of regulatory T cells in long-lasting Graves disease. The authors built TCR beta libraries using iRepertoire HTBI primers and Arm-PCR of CDR3 regions. TCRdb re-derived calls from the multiplex PCR reads in MiXCR, one entry per CDR3 protein. This sample has some 370,000 distinct CDR3 sequences, with 20% found just once. Stated time point: persistent/refractory GD, antithyroid drugs over 5 years with positive TRAb. RNA extracted from PBMCs served as the sequencing template. The input for sequencing was peripheral blood mononuclear cells (PBMCs), taken when the disease was refractory, from a patient treated with antithyroid drugs. These receptors originate from a female donor with Graves disease.

A few counts support this clonotype. V is TRBV11-2 and J is TRBJ1-6; D possibly corresponds to TRBD1 (5 bases). The CDR3 has 14 amino acids. The ends were cut back, 1 base at V and 10 bases at J, with 11 bases in the middle. Per the germline V gene, CDR1 is SGHAT and CDR2 is FQNNGV. The CDR3 region is CASSLGGVASPLHF. In nucleotides, the CDR3 is TGTGCCAGCAGCTTAGGGGGGGTTGCGTCACCCCTCCACTTT.

This clonotype has ten or more counts. The chain joins TRBV12-3 or TRBV12-4 to TRBJ2-7; TRBD2 matches 9 bases. V gave up 3 bases and J gave up 3 bases; unmatched junction bases: 6. The CDR3 covers 15 residues. This CDR3 is CASSLLGSGSYEQYF. CDR3 in DNA: TGTGCCAGCAGTTTGTTGGGTAGCGGGAGCTACGAGCAGTACTTC.

A remark on this clonotype: At one of its ends the junction is not consistent with the germline gene, which may arise from a read error. V is TRBV7-7 and J is TRBJ1-5, with D possibly being TRBD1 (5 bases). The V gene's germline CDR1 is SSHAT and CDR2 FNYEAQ (reference sequence). The CDR3 extends over 19 amino acids. CDR3 residues: CASSLVRWRGNRSNQPQHF. CDR3 coding DNA: TGTGCTAGCAGCTTAGTTCGGTGGAGGGGAAATCGAAGCAATCAGCCCCAGCATTTT. Drawing the rest from reference TRBV7-7 and TRBJ1-5, the complete variable domain is GAGVSQSPRYKVTKRGQDVTLRCDPISSHATLYWYQQALGQGPEFLTYFNYEAQPDKSGLPSDRFSAERPEGSISTLTIQRTEQRDSAMYRCASSLVRWRGNRSNQPQHFGDGTRLSIL.

In this sample, this clonotype turned up many times. V and J are TRBV11-2 and TRBJ2-7; D remains unclear. The germline V gene has CDR1 SGHAT and CDR2 FQNNGV. This CDR3 has 13 residues. Trimming took 1 base from V and 4 from J, leaving 8 bases between them. The CDR3 DNA reads TGTGCCAGCAGCTTAGTCCCCCTATACGAGCAGTACTTC. It specifies CASSLVPLYEQYF.

This chain joins TRBV18 and TRBJ1-2; a possible D gene is TRBD1 (6 bases). V was shortened by 0 bases and J by 2 bases, with 22 bases between the two germline ends. The CDR3 loop spans 19 amino acids. Germline assignment: CDR1 KGHSH and CDR2 LQKENI. The CDR3 nucleotides read TGTGCCAGCTCACCACCGGGCAGGGGAATATCCCGCGCGAACTATGGCTACACCTTC. It translates to CASSPPGRGISRANYGYTF.

This clonotype has more than one count but fewer than ten. This rearrangement joins TRBV11-2 to TRBJ1-1; TRBD1 matches 8 bases. Unmatched junction bases numbered 15, after V lost 4 bases and J lost 5 bases. Germline loops: CDR1 SGHAT, CDR2 FQNNGV. There are 17 residues in the CDR3. This CDR3 is CASSWGTGSGAGTEAFF. In DNA, the CDR3 is TGTGCCAGCAGCTGGGGGACAGGCAGCGGGGCTGGGACTGAAGCTTTCTTT. Full variable domain (rest looked up from reference TRBV11-2 and TRBJ1-1): EAGVAQSPRYKIIEKRQSVAFWCNPISGHATLYWYQQILGQGPKLLIQFQNNGVVDDSQLPKDRFSAERLKGVDSTLKIQPAKLEDSAVYLCASSWGTGSGAGTEAFFGQGTRLTVV.

This clonotype was seen ten or more times. CDR3: CASSLIANTGELFF. In nucleotides, the CDR3 is TGTGCCAGCAGCTTAATCGCGAACACCGGGGAGCTGTTTTTT. The V and J genes are TRBV27 and TRBJ2-2; D unclear. The CDR3 is 14 residues long. The V end was cut by 6 bases, the J end by 0 bases, with 8 bases between. Germline CDR1 is MNHEY and CDR2 is SMNVEV (reference sequence).

The J gene is TRBJ2-2, the V gene TRBV4-1; D gene ambiguous. Looked up from germline, CDR1 is MGHRA and CDR2 is YSYEKL. Trimming took off 4 bases at V and 4 bases at J, with 10 bases between the two ends. CDR3 length equals 14 residues. CDR3 loop: CASSPPQRTGELFF. The CDR3, as DNA: TGCGCCAGCAGCCCACCACAGCGCACCGGGGAGCTGTTTTTT.

This clonotype was recorded at least ten times. This chain uses TRBV6-1 with TRBJ2-5; 9 bases agree with TRBD2. Looked up from germline, CDR1 is MNHNS and CDR2 is SASEGT. The V segment lost 7 bases and the J segment 5 bases; nucleotides outside the gene matches: 8. The CDR3 is 14 residues long. The CDR3 nucleotides read TGTGCCAGCATGATAGCGGGAGAGTGGGAGACCCAGTACTTC. Amino acids: CASMIAGEWETQYF.

The table lists this clonotype with many counts. The chain joins TRBV6-1 to TRBJ2-2; D is unclear. V was pared by 4 bases and J by 6 bases, with 6 bases between. The CDR3 runs 12 residues. Germline V gene lookup returns CDR1 MNHNS and CDR2 SASEGT. CDR3 DNA sequence: TGTGCCAGCAGTGGGGGTTCCGGGGAGCTGTTTTTT. This translates into CASSGGSGELFF.

The chain joins TRBV20-1 to TRBJ1-1, with D tentatively TRBD1 (6 bases). The germline V and J ends were trimmed by 6 bases and 5 bases, with 16 bases remaining between them. CDR1 DFQATT and CDR2 SNEGSKA come from the germline V gene (reference sequence). This CDR3 is 13 amino acids long. CDR3 bases: TGCAGTGCGGGGTGGGGGGCAGGTACTGAAGCTTTCTTT. It specifies CSAGWGAGTEAFF.

This clonotype has a count of ten or more. The rearrangement joins TRBV12-3 or TRBV12-4 to TRBJ1-2, with TRBD1 as a possible D gene (5 bases). The CDR3 spans 14 residues. The V end was cut by 2 bases, the J end by 0 bases, with 7 bases between. The chain's CDR3 is CASSLLGPNYGYTF. The CDR3 DNA sequence: TGTGCCAGCAGTTTATTGGGGCCTAACTATGGCTACACCTTC.

This clonotype has a count of ten or more. The V call is TRBV7-9, the J call TRBJ2-6; possibly TRBD2 for D (5 bases). V was pared by 5 bases and J by 0 bases, with 11 bases between. Per the germline V gene, CDR1 is SEHNR and CDR2 is FQNEAQ (reference sequence). The CDR3 is 16 amino acids. The CDR3 protein is CASSVFGDSGANVLTF. The DNA for the CDR3 is TGTGCCAGCAGCGTCTTCGGGGACTCTGGGGCCAACGTCCTGACTTTC. Complete variable domain (other parts from reference TRBV7-9 and TRBJ2-6): DTGVSQNPRHKITKRGQNVTFRCDPISEHNRLYWYRQTLGQGPEFLTYFQNEAQLEKSRLLSDRFSAERPKGSFSTLEIQRTEQGDSAMYLCASSVFGDSGANVLTFGAGSRLTVL.

This chain links TRBV19 with TRBJ2-5; a possible D gene is TRBD2 (6 bases). V lost 5 bases, J lost 1 base, and 17 bases lay in between. There are 16 residues in the CDR3. Germline V gene lookup returns CDR1 LNHDA and CDR2 SQIVND (reference sequence). CDR3 region: CASSRGRLSGQETQYF. The CDR3 DNA reads TGTGCCAGTAGTCGAGGACGGCTTAGCGGCCAAGAGACCCAGTACTTC.

The V gene is TRBV4-1, the J gene TRBJ1-1; D not certain. This CDR3 is built from 14 residues. CDR1 is MGHRA and CDR2 is YSYEKL in the germline V gene. Trimming took 2 bases from V and 1 from J, leaving 8 bases between them. The CDR3 nucleotides read TGCGCCAGCAGCCAAAGGGTGGAGAACACTGAAGCTTTCTTT. It codes for CASSQRVENTEAFF.

This clonotype was seen repeatedly, ten times or more. V and J are TRBV30 and TRBJ1-4; 8 bases line up with TRBD1. This CDR3 contains 12 residues. Germline V CDR1 and CDR2: GTSNPN, SVGIG (reference sequence). V lost 6 bases, J lost 8 bases, and 5 bases stayed unmatched. The CDR3 nucleotides are TGTGCCTGTGACAGGGGTGAAGAAAAACTGTTTTTT. Protein sequence: CACDRGEEKLFF.

This clonotype was recorded a few times. The V call is TRBV6-2 or TRBV6-3, the J call TRBJ1-1, with D unresolved. Germline-derived CDR1 and CDR2 are MNHEY and SVGEGT. This CDR3 contains 13 residues. Between the trimmed V and J ends, which lost 7 bases and 3 bases, there was a span of 12 bases. The chain's CDR3 is CASMGRVDTEAFF. The CDR3 DNA is TGTGCCAGCATGGGGAGGGTGGACACTGAAGCTTTCTTT.

The chain uses TRBV7-9 and TRBJ2-7, with 10 positions matching TRBD1. Germline V gene sequence: CDR1 SEHNR, CDR2 FQNEAQ (reference sequence). J was trimmed by 12 bases and V by 5 bases; bases with no gene match: 16. The CDR3 contains 15 residues. The CDR3, as DNA: TGTGCCAGCAGCCGAGGGGGAGGACAGGGGGGAAATCTGTACTTC. It specifies CASSRGGGQGGNLYF.

There are a few counts of this clonotype. The rearrangement links TRBV15 to TRBJ1-5; 10 bases map to TRBD1. The germline V gene has CDR1 LNHNV and CDR2 YYDKDF (reference sequence). The CDR3 sequence is 16 residues long. With 3 bases clipped from V and 6 bases from J, the junction kept 8 bases outside the gene matches. The DNA of the CDR3 is TGTGCCACCAGCAGCTCCGGGACAGGGGCTTCTCAGCCCCAGCATTTT. This translates into CATSSSGTGASQPQHF.

About this clonotype itself: A much larger clone sits a single nucleotide away, making a read error possible. The rearrangement links TRBV28 to TRBJ2-4, with D possibly being TRBD1 (6 bases). The CDR3 covers 16 residues. Trimming left V 6 bases short and J 0 bases short, with 15 bases between. Germline V gene lookup returns CDR1 MDHEN and CDR2 SYDVKM. This CDR3 is CASSSRTALAKNIQYF. In DNA form, the CDR3 reads TGTGCCAGCAGCTCCCGGACAGCTCTAGCCAAAAACATTCAGTACTTC.

The chain combines TRBV29-1 with TRBJ1-2; possible D gene TRBD1, 6 bases. V lost 5 bases and J 3 bases, leaving 7 bases between the germline ends. Germline CDR1 is SQVTM and CDR2 is ANQGSEA. The CDR3 runs 11 residues. This CDR3 reads CSVNRDYGYTF. The CDR3 nucleotides read TGCAGCGTTAACAGGGACTATGGCTACACCTTC.